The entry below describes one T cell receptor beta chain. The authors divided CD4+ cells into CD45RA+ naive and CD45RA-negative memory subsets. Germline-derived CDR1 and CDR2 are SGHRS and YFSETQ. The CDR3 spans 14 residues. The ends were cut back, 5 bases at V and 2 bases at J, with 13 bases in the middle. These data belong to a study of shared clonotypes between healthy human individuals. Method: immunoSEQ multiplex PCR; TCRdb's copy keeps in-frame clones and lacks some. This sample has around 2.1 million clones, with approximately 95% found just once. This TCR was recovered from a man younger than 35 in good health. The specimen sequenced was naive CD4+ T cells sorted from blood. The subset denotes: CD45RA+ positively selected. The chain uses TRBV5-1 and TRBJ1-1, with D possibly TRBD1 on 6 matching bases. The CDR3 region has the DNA TGCGCCAGCAGGACTAGGACAGCCAACACTGAAGCTTTCTTT. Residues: CASRTRTANTEAFF.